This T cell receptor (beta chain) was found in a study of T cell repertoires in cytomegalovirus infection. Study in general: Peptides in the study included HLA-C-restricted and HLA-B-restricted CMV epitopes. CMV infection plus the matching HLA type was flagged by public TCR beta signatures. Whole-study results and caveats: HLA-C-restricted CMV clonotypes gave the most frequent clonotype in two of eight donors. Carriage of CMV together with the relevant HLA was identifiable through cumulative public TCR beta family frequency.

TCRdb re-called the reads through MiXCR, storing one row per CDR3 protein. The sample shows roughly 920,000 distinct CDR3 sequences, less than 35% of them seen only once. This clonotype was seen only a few times. Its specificity is not known. The V segment lost 2 bases and the J segment 3 bases; nucleotides outside the gene matches: 16. This CDR3 has 19 amino acids. Germline V CDR1 and CDR2: SEHNR, FQNEAQ (reference sequence). The V and J genes are TRBV7-9 and TRBJ2-5, with 9 positions matching TRBD1. Source: cultured CD8+ T cells from PBMCs, taken from culture after CMV antigen stimulation. The TCR was taken from a human donor in good health (CMV status not recorded). Some clones in this sample may be carry-over from other donors' samples. In nucleotides, the CDR3 is TGTGCCAGCAGCTTACCTCGGACAGGGGAAATGGAAGGGGAAGAGACCCAGTACTTC. Amino acid sequence: CASSLPRTGEMEGEETQYF.